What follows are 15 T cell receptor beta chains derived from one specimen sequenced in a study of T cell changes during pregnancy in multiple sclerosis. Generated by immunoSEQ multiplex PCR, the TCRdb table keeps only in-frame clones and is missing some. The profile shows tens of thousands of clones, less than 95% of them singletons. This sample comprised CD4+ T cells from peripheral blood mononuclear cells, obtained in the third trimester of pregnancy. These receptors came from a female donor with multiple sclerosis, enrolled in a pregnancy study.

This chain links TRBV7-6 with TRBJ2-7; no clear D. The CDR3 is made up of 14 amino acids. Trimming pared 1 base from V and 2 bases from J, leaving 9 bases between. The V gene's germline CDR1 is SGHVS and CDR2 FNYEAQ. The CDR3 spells CASSLVSGAYEQYF. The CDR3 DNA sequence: TGTGCCAGCAGCTTAGTGTCCGGAGCCTACGAGCAGTACTTC.

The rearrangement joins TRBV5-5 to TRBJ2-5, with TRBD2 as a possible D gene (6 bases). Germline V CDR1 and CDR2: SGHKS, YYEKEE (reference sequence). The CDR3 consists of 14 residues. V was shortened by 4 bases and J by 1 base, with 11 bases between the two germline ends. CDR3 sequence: CASSRAGPQETQYF. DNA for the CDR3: TGTGCCAGCAGCCGTGCGGGGCCCCAAGAGACCCAGTACTTC.

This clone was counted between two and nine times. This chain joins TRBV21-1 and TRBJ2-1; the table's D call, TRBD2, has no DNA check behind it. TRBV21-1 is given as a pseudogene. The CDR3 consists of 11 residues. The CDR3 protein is CARSRGVWQFF. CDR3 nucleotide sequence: TGTGCCAGGAGCAGGGGAGTATGGCAGTTCTTC.

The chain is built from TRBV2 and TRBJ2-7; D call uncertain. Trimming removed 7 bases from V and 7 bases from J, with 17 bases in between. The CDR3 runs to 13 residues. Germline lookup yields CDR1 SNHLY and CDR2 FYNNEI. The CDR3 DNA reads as TGTGCCAGCATATGGCAGGCAGTTGGGGAGCAGTACTTC. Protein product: CASIWQAVGEQYF.

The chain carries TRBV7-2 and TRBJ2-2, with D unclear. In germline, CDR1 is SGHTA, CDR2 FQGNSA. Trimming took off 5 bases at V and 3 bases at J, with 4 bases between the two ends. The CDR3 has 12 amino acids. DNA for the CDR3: TGTGCCAGCAGCCCAGACACCGGGGAGCTGTTTTTT. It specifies CASSPDTGELFF.

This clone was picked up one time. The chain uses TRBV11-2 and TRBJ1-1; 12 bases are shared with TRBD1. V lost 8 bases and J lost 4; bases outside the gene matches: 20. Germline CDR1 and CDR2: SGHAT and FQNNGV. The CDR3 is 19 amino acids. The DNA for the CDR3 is TGTGCCAGCCCCGAAGTTGACTGGGGGGACAGGGGGCTATGCACTGAAGCTTTCTTT. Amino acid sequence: CASPEVDWGDRGLCTEAFF.

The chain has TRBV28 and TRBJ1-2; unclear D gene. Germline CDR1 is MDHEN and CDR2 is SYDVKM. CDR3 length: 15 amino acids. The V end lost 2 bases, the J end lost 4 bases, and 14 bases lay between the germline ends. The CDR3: CASSLMEGAGYGYTF. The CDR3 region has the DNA TGTGCCAGCAGTTTAATGGAGGGCGCCGGCTATGGCTACACCTTC.

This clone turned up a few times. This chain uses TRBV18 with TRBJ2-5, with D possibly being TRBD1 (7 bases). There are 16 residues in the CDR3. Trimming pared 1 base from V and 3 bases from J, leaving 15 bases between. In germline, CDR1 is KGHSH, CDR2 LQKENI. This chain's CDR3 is CASSPLLGRGEETQYF. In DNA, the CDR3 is TGTGCCAGCTCACCACTGCTCGGCAGGGGGGAAGAGACCCAGTACTTC.

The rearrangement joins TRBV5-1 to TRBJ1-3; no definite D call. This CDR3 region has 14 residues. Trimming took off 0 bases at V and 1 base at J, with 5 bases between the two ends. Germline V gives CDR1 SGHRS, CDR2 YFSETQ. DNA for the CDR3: TGCGCCAGCAGCTTGGACGGTTCTGGAAACACCATATATTTT. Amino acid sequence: CASSLDGSGNTIYF.

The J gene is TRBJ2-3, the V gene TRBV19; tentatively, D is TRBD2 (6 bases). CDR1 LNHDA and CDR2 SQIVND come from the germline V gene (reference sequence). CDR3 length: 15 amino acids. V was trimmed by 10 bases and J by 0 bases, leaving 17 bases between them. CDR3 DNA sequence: TGTGCCACCCGGGACGGAGGGAGAAGCACAGATACGCAGTATTTT. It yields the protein CATRDGGRSTDTQYF.

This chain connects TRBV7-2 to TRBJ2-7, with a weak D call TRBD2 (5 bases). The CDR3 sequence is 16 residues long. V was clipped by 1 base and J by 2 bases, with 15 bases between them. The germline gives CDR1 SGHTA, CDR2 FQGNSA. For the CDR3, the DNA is TGTGCCAGCAGCTTAGGGCCCGGGGAAGTCCCCTACGAGCAGTACTTC. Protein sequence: CASSLGPGEVPYEQYF.

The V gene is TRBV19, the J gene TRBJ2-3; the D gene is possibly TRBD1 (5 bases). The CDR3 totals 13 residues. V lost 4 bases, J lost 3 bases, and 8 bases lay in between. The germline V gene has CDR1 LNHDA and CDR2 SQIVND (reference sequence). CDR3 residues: CASSNSGTDTQYF. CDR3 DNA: TGTGCCAGTAGTAACTCAGGGACAGATACGCAGTATTTT.

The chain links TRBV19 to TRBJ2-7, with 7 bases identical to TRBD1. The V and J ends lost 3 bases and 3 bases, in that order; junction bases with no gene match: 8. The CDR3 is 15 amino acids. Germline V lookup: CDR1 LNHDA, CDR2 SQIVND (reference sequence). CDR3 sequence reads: CASSIGPGQSYEQYF. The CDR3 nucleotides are TGTGCCAGTAGTATTGGTCCGGGACAGAGCTACGAGCAGTACTTC.

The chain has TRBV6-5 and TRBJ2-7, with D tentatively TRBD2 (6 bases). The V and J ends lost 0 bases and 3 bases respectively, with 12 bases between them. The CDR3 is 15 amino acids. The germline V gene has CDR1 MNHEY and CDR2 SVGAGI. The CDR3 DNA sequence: TGTGCCAGCAGTTACTCGAATCCGGGGGACTACGAGCAGTACTTC. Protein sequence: CASSYSNPGDYEQYF.

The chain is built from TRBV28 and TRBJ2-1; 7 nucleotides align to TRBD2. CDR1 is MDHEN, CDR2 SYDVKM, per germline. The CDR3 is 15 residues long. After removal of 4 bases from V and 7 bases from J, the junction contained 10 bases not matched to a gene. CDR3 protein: CASSSRRTSRNEQFF. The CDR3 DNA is TGTGCCAGCAGTTCCCGCCGGACTAGTCGGAATGAGCAGTTCTTC.